Described below is a single T cell receptor (beta chain) sequence and its context. The sample comes from a study of blood T cell repertoires in COVID-19. The overall study: COVID-19 samples, acute and convalescent, were from the United States, Italy and Spain. PBMCs, B-cell-depleted T cells, or T cells provided the cDNA or gDNA that made up the material.

Trimming cost V 5 bases and J 1 base; bases outside gene matches: 8. From germline, CDR1 is MNHEY and CDR2 SVGEGT. This CDR3 has 16 amino acids. Original processing notes: The authors estimated nucleated cell counts from reference gene primer amplification. Profiled with immunoSEQ multiplex PCR; TCRdb holds only in-frame clones, not every one. D and trimming were read from the DNA, whereas the V and J calls and clone size are those reported in that table. Here the sample spans 97,000 or so clones, about four fifths being singletons. This clonotype was obtained from an elderly man with acute or convalescent COVID-19. The gene calls are TRBV6-2 or TRBV6-3 and TRBJ1-5; TRBD1 aligns across 7 bases. Sample: peripheral blood. The CDR3 region has the DNA TGTGCCAGCAGTCGTCGAACGACAGGGAGCAATCAGCCCCAGCATTTT. Protein product: CASSRRTTGSNQPQHF.